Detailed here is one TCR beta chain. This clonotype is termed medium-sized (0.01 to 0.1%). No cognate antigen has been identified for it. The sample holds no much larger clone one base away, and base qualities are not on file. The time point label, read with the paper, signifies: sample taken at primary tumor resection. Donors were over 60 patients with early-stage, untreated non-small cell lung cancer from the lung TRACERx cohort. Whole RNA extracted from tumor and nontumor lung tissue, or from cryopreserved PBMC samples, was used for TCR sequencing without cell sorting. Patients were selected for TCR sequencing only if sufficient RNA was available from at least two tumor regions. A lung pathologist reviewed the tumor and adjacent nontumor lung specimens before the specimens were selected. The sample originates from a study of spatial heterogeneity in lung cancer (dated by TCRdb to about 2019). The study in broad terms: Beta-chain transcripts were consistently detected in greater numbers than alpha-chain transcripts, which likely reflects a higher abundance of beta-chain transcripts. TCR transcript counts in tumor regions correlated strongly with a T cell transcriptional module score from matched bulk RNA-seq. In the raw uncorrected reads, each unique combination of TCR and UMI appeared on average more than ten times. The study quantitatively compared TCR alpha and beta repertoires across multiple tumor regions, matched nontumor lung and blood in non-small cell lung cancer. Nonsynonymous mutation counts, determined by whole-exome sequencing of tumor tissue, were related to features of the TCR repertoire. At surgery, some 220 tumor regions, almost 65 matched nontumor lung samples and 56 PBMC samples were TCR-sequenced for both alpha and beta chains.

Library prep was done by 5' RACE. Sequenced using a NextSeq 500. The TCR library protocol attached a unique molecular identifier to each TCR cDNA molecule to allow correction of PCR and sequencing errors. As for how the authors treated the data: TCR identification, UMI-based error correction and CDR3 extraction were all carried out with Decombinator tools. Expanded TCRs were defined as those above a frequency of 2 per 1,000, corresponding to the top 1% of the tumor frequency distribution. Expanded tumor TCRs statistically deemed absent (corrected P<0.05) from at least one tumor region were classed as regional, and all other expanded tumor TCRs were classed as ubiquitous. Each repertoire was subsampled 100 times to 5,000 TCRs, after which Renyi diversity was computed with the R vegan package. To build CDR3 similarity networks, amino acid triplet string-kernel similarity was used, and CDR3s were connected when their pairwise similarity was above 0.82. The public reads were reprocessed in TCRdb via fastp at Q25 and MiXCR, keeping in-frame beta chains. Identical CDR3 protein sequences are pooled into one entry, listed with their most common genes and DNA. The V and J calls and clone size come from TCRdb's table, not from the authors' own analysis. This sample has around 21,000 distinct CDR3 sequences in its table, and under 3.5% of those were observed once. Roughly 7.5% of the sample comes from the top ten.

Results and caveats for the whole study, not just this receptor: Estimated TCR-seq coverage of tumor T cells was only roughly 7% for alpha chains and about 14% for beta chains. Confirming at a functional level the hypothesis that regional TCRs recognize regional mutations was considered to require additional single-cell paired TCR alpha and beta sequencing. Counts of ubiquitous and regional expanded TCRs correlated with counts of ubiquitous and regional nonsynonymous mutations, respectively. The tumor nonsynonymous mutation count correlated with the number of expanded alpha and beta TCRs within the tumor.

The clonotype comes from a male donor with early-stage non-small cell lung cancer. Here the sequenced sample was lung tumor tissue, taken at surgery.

The CDR3 region: CASSPAGTSGILTDTQYF. The nucleotides are TGTGCCAGCAGCCCCGCCGGGACTAGCGGGATACTGACAGATACGCAGTATTTT. The rearranged chain carries TRBV5-4 and TRBJ2-3, and TRBD2 matches 13 of the central bases. The CDR3 sequence holds 18 residues, the cysteine and phenylalanine included. Solely the CDR3 DNA is kept, with 54 bases framed from the first base. Sequences SGHNT (CDR1) and YYREEE (CDR2) are obtained from the germline V gene (reference sequence). Compared with germline, V lacks 4 bases and J lacks 3 bases; bases without a gene match: 11. Beyond the CDR3, the reference TRBV5-4 and TRBJ2-3 genes provide the residues; the full variable domain reads: ETGVTQSPTHLIKTRGQQVTLRCSSQSGHNTVSWYQQALGQGPQFIFQYYREEENGRGNFPPRFSGLQFPNYSSELNVNALELDDSALYLCASSPAGTSGILTDTQYFGPGTRLTVL.